This TCR beta chain was sequenced in a study of blood T cell repertoires in COVID-19. Study-level information: The United States, Italy and Spain were the sources of the acute and convalescent COVID-19 samples. Sources were T cells, B-cell-depleted T cells, or PBMCs; the material itself was cDNA or gDNA.

With 3 bases removed from V and 4 bases from J, the gap between germline ends came to 18 bases. The CDR3 loop spans 16 amino acids. The germline V gene encodes CDR1 LNHDA and CDR2 SQIVND (reference sequence). This clone was detected only once. In the original workflow: Estimation of nucleated cell counts relied on the amplification of reference gene primers. The method was immunoSEQ multiplex PCR; TCRdb's version includes in-frame clones alone and lacks a portion of them. The V and J calls and clone size come from that table; D and trimming were worked out from the DNA. This sample yields about 74,000 clones, of which over 75% are seen a single time; roughly 2.7% belongs to the top ten.

V usage is TRBV19 and J usage is TRBJ1-1; D may be TRBD1 (5 bases). Sequencing input: peripheral blood. This clonotype was sampled from a man between 70 and 80 years old with active or convalescent COVID-19. The CDR3: CASSIVGRVDATEAFF. CDR3 DNA: TGTGCCAGTAGTATCGTGGGCAGGGTGGACGCCACTGAAGCTTTCTTT.